These 26 T cell receptor beta chains came from one sample sequenced in a study of EBV T-cell therapy then PD-1 blockade in nasopharyngeal carcinoma. Which antigens these TCRs recognize remains unknown. Sequenced by immunoSEQ multiplex PCR; TCRdb stores in-frame clones only, minus some. Found here are under 25,000 clones, almost 85% of them singletons; the top ten hold 31%. Treatment noted: AdE1-LMPpoly-expanded autologous EBV-specific T-cell therapy followed by anti-PD-1 nivolumab. The source was CD8+ T cells from blood, collected at approximately day 30 from a patient whose treatment included autologous EBV-specific T cells and nivolumab. These receptor sequences come from a man in his forties with nasopharyngeal carcinoma.

The chain uses TRBV9 and TRBJ2-5; 8 nucleotides line up with TRBD2. The CDR3 is 14 residues long. The trim removed 1 base at V and 5 bases at J, leaving 4 bases unmatched. Germline V CDR1 and CDR2: SGDLS, YYNGEE. CDR3 amino acids: CASSVTGGRETQYF. CDR3 in DNA: TGTGCCAGCAGCGTAACGGGCGGGAGGGAGACCCAGTACTTC.

This clone was observed once. The chain carries TRBV7-2 and TRBJ2-3; 9 bases are shared with TRBD1. V lost 6 bases, J lost 1 base, and 11 bases stayed unmatched. Germline CDR1 SGHTA, CDR2 FQGNSA. The CDR3 has 17 amino acids. The CDR3 DNA sequence: TGTGCCAGCAGATGGCGGGACAGGGATGTGGGCACAGATACGCAGTATTTT. It encodes CASRWRDRDVGTDTQYF.

This chain links TRBV5-8 with TRBJ1-2; D unresolved. This CDR3 region has 11 residues. Per germline, CDR1 SGHTS and CDR2 YDEGEE. V lost 0 bases, J lost 8 bases, and 5 bases lay in between. CDR3 protein: CASSLAVGYTF. Here the CDR3 DNA reads TGTGCCAGCAGCTTGGCAGTCGGCTACACCTTC. Together with reference TRBV5-8 and TRBJ1-2, the CDR3 gives the full variable domain: EAGVTQSPTHLIKTRGQQATLRCSPISGHTSVYWYQQALGLGLQFLLWYDEGEERNRGNFPPRFSGRQFPNYSSELNVNALELEDSALYLCASSLAVGYTFGSGTRLTVV.

V and J are TRBV27 and TRBJ1-2, with 7 bases aligning to TRBD1. V dropped 1 base and J dropped 4; count of bases not matched to a gene: 3. The CDR3 sequence is 14 residues long. CDR1 is MNHEY and CDR2 is SMNVEV in the germline V gene (reference sequence). CDR3 nucleotide sequence: TGTGCCAGCAGTTTATACAGGGGCGGCTATGGCTACACCTTC. Its protein is CASSLYRGGYGYTF.

The chain employs TRBV5-8 and TRBJ1-3, with D maybe TRBD1 (6 bases). Germline V lookup: CDR1 SGHTS, CDR2 YDEGEE. This CDR3 spans 13 amino acids. V was pared by 1 base and J by 8 bases, with 10 bases between. CDR3 residues: CASSLSGADTIYF. The CDR3 coding sequence is TGTGCCAGCAGCTTGTCGGGGGCGGACACCATATATTTT.

The J gene is TRBJ1-2, the V gene TRBV5-1; a possible D gene is TRBD1 (6 bases). Germline CDR1 and CDR2: SGHRS and YFSETQ. The CDR3 runs 14 residues. Between the trimmed V and J ends, which lost 0 bases and 0 bases, there was a span of 6 bases. CDR3 sequence (DNA): TGCGCCAGCAGCTTGGACAGGGCTAACTATGGCTACACCTTC. Translation gives CASSLDRANYGYTF.

This rearrangement joins TRBV6-1 to TRBJ1-2, with 9 bases matching TRBD1. The CDR3 is made up of 17 amino acids. The germline gives CDR1 MNHNS, CDR2 SASEGT. The V gene end was trimmed by 1 base and the J gene end by 3 bases; junction bases not matched to a gene: 9. The CDR3 protein is CASSEGDRAYIHYGYTF. The DNA for the CDR3 is TGTGCCAGCAGTGAAGGGGACAGGGCCTATATCCACTATGGCTACACCTTC.

The genes are TRBV6-5 and TRBJ2-6; no definite D call. Per the germline V gene, CDR1 is MNHEY and CDR2 is SVGAGI. Between the trimmed V and J ends, which lost 4 bases and 2 bases, there was a span of 9 bases. The CDR3 loop spans 15 amino acids. DNA for the CDR3: TGTGCCAGCAGTTCTTCATACCCTGGGGCCAACGTCCTGACTTTC. This sequence encodes CASSSSYPGANVLTF.

V usage is TRBV24-1 and J usage is TRBJ2-5; TRBD2 is a possible D gene (6 bases). CDR3 length: 15 residues. Germline V lookup: CDR1 KGHDR, CDR2 SFDVKD. Trimming removed 3 bases from V and 1 base from J, with 11 bases in between. The CDR3 DNA reads as TGTGCCACCAGTGATCCCCGCGGGATCCAAGAGACCCAGTACTTC. Translation: CATSDPRGIQETQYF.

This clone was counted a single time. The chain recombines TRBV15 with TRBJ2-1; D remains ambiguous. This CDR3 comprises 14 residues. V was clipped by 0 bases and J by 8 bases, with 11 bases between them. The V gene's germline CDR1 is LNHNV and CDR2 YYDKDF (reference sequence). CDR3 sequence: CATSRDGSEDEQFF. Written as DNA, the CDR3 is TGTGCCACCAGCAGAGATGGTTCAGAGGATGAGCAGTTCTTC.

The rearrangement uses TRBV24-1 and TRBJ2-2; 8 bases align to TRBD2. The CDR3 has 15 amino acids. Per the germline V gene, CDR1 is KGHDR and CDR2 is SFDVKD. Trimming cost V 3 bases and J 7 bases; bases outside gene matches: 6. The CDR3, as DNA: TGTGCCACCAGTGATAAGTTAGCGGGGATCGGGGAGCTGTTTTTT. Its translation is CATSDKLAGIGELFF.

This chain uses TRBV28 with TRBJ2-4; perhaps TRBD1 as D (5 bases). Trimming cost V 6 bases and J 7 bases, with 25 bases left between them. This CDR3 is 17 amino acids long. Germline V gene lookup returns CDR1 MDHEN and CDR2 SYDVKM. CDR3 residues: CASSRIPAGGQSNIQYF. The CDR3 DNA sequence: TGTGCCAGCAGCCGTATCCCCGCAGGTGGACAATCCAACATTCAGTACTTC.

CDR3 amino acids: CASSVGSNQETQYF. As DNA, the CDR3 is TGTGCCAGCAGCGTAGGGAGTAACCAAGAGACCCAGTACTTC. V gene TRBV9 combines with J gene TRBJ2-5; D is ambiguous. V was pared by 0 bases and J by 0 bases, with 6 bases between. The germline gives CDR1 SGDLS, CDR2 YYNGEE. The CDR3 extends over 14 amino acids. Variable domain in full (rest from reference TRBV9 and TRBJ2-5): DSGVTQTPKHLITATGQRVTLRCSPRSGDLSVYWYQQSLDQGLQFLIQYYNGEERAKGNILERFSAQQFPDLHSELNLSSLELGDSALYFCASSVGSNQETQYFGPGTRLLVL.

J is TRBJ2-1 and V is TRBV14; D not certain. Deletions cut 0 bases from V and 3 bases from J, with 9 bases between. Per the germline V gene, CDR1 is SGHDN and CDR2 is FVKESK. The CDR3 has 15 residues. CDR3 nucleotides: TGTGCCAGCAGCCAAGAGGTACGGTTCTACAATGAGCAGTTCTTC. As protein: CASSQEVRFYNEQFF.

In its sample, this clone is medium-sized (0.01 to 0.1%). The CDR3 sequence: CASSLEFNNEQFF. In DNA, the CDR3 is TGTGCCAGCAGCTTAGAATTTAACAATGAGCAGTTCTTC. V gene TRBV7-2 combines with J gene TRBJ2-1; no firm D call. Trimming pared 1 base from V and 5 bases from J, leaving 6 bases between. From germline, CDR1 is SGHTA and CDR2 FQGNSA. This CDR3 region has 13 residues.

The rearrangement joins TRBV6-5 to TRBJ2-1, with 8 bases fitting TRBD2. Unmatched junction bases numbered 9, after V lost 7 bases and J lost 4 bases. The germline gives CDR1 MNHEY, CDR2 SVGAGI. This CDR3 comprises 15 residues. Here the CDR3 DNA reads TGTGCCAGCATATCGGTAGCGGGGAGATACAATGAGCAGTTCTTC. Its translation: CASISVAGRYNEQFF.

The chain joins TRBV12-5 to TRBJ1-1; D is undetermined. The V gene lost 2 bases and the J gene lost 10 bases, with 11 bases spanning the gap. CDR3 length: 12 amino acids. The germline V gene encodes CDR1 LGHNT and CDR2 FRNRAP. As DNA, the CDR3 is TGTGCTAGTGGTTTGTCGGCGGGAGCAGCTTTCTTT. As protein: CASGLSAGAAFF.

The chain recombines TRBV4-3 with TRBJ1-2, with TRBD1 as a possible D gene (6 bases). The CDR3 spans 20 residues. V was trimmed by 0 bases and J by 0 bases, leaving 23 bases between them. Germline V gives CDR1 LGHNA, CDR2 YSLEER. CDR3: CASSQDQWRLQGGANYGYTF. The CDR3 coding sequence is TGCGCCAGCAGCCAAGATCAGTGGAGGCTACAGGGAGGAGCTAACTATGGCTACACCTTC.

The table lists this clone with a few counts. The rearrangement joins TRBV6-1 to TRBJ1-6, with no clear D. The CDR3 totals 15 residues. The V end was cut by 0 bases, the J end by 7 bases, with 10 bases between. Germline V gene data show CDR1 as MNHNS and CDR2 as SASEGT. Here the CDR3 DNA reads TGTGCCAGCAGTGAAGCCCTCGAGGGCAATTCACCCCTCCACTTT. It specifies CASSEALEGNSPLHF.

The V gene is TRBV6-6, the J gene TRBJ1-6; no clear D gene. CDR1 is MNHNY, CDR2 SVGAGI, per germline (reference sequence). The CDR3 covers 16 residues. V lost 6 bases and J 10 bases, leaving 22 bases between the germline ends. Written as DNA, the CDR3 is TGTGCCAGCAGCACCCTACGTGCGGGAGGCTGGTCACCCCTCCACTTT. Amino acids: CASSTLRAGGWSPLHF.

This clone was found once. The chain couples TRBV27 to TRBJ1-2, with 7 bases lining up with TRBD1. J gave up 0 bases and V 6 bases, and 4 bases lay outside the gene matches. The CDR3 is 14 residues long. Germline-derived CDR1 and CDR2 are MNHEY and SMNVEV (reference sequence). CDR3 protein: CASSETGSNYGYTF. The CDR3 nucleotides read TGTGCCAGCAGCGAGACAGGGTCTAACTATGGCTACACCTTC.

This clone was seen only once. The V and J genes are TRBV28 and TRBJ1-5; maybe TRBD1 (5 bases). Trimming took 7 bases from V and 4 from J, leaving 17 bases between them. This CDR3 region has 15 residues. Germline CDR1 and CDR2: MDHEN and SYDVKM. As DNA, the CDR3 is TGTGCCAGCACCGTCGGGCAGGGTAGAAATCAGCCCCAGCATTTT. Translating gives CASTVGQGRNQPQHF.

To note about this clone: Distinct nucleotide sequences in the sample also encode this CDR3. The chain has TRBV13 and TRBJ1-1; no clear D gene. V gave up 2 bases and J gave up 4 bases, with 8 bases separating them. CDR1 and CDR2 (germline): PRHDT, FYEKMQ (reference sequence). This CDR3 is built from 13 residues. The CDR3 DNA reads TGTGCCAGCAGCTTACTTATACGCACTGAAGCTTTCTTT. Its translation is CASSLLIRTEAFF.

This sequence joins TRBV5-1 and TRBJ2-5; D gene uncertain. Germline V gene data show CDR1 as SGHRS and CDR2 as YFSETQ. Trimming removed 1 base from V and 2 bases from J, with 15 bases in between. The CDR3 sequence is 16 residues long. CDR3 DNA sequence: TGCGCCAGCAGCTTGAGTGTCAGTGGCCGACAAGAGACCCAGTACTTC. Its translation is CASSLSVSGRQETQYF.

In the case of this clone: Different DNA sequences within this sample yield the same CDR3. The chain links TRBV5-1 to TRBJ2-3; 8 bases agree with TRBD2. The CDR3 consists of 17 residues. Germline CDR1 reads SGHRS; CDR2 reads YFSETQ. After removal of 3 bases from V and 0 bases from J, the junction contained 9 bases not matched to a gene. The CDR3 bases are TGCGCCAGCAGCTGGGGGACGGGGGGGGTGAGCACAGATACGCAGTATTTT. Protein product: CASSWGTGGVSTDTQYF. The variable domain in full, completed from reference TRBV5-1 and TRBJ2-3, reads KAGVTQTPRYLIKTRGQQVTLSCSPISGHRSVSWYQQTPGQGLQFLFEYFSETQRNKGNFPGRFSGRQFSNSRSEMNVSTLELGDSALYLCASSWGTGGVSTDTQYFGPGTRLTVL.

This chain uses TRBV4-2 with TRBJ1-4, with a possible D match to TRBD1 (6 bases). The CDR3 extends over 16 amino acids. Trimming cost V 0 bases and J 7 bases, with 15 bases left between them. Germline V gene data show CDR1 as LGHNA and CDR2 as YNFKEQ. As DNA, the CDR3 is TGTGCCAGCAGCCAAGATCTAGGGGGGCGGCGTGAAAAACTGTTTTTT. Its translation is CASSQDLGGRREKLFF.